This TCR beta chain emerged from a study of blood T cells in healthy people across ages (dated by TCRdb to about 2015). About the investigation overall: In model experiments, roughly one uniquely barcoded TCR beta cDNA molecule per two T cells was captured by template switching. Using the same blood draw, the study looked at two additional independent replicas of 1 million unique cDNA reads for two donors, one aged 18 to 29 and the other aged 80 or older. To avoid experimental bias, donors of different ages were spread randomly across the sequencing lanes. The donors were split into four age groups: young (average 16 years), middle-aged (about 40), aged (about 62) and long-lived (over 80). Using deep sequencing normalized with unique cDNA molecular identifiers, the study measured how TCR beta repertoire diversity changes with age.

This clonotype was counted at least ten times. The antigen it binds to is not known. Per-nucleotide qualities are absent, and no much larger clonotype sits a single base away. V loses 1 base of germline sequence and J loses 7 bases, and the interval between the two ends is 12 bases. CDR1 and CDR2, per the germline V gene, are SGHAT and FQNNGV. Inclusive of the bounding cysteine and phenylalanine, the CDR3 is 14 residues long. The DNA shown is the 42-base CDR3, in frame from base 1. Libraries came from 5' RACE. The instrument given in TCRdb is Illumina HiSeq 2500. The second PCR ran for roughly 6 to 11 cycles and used a J-beta primer mix along with a sample-barcoded 5' primer. A template-switch 5' adaptor carrying 12 random nucleotides introduced a unique molecular identifier onto each TCR beta cDNA molecule. Each sample yielded at least 3 million CDR3-containing paired-end reads. All of the RNA was converted into first-strand cDNA using the Mint cDNA synthesis kit, with a TRBC-specific oligonucleotide serving as the primer. After uracil-DNA glycosylase treatment, a first 18-cycle PCR used universal primers M1SS and BC2_uni_R on all cDNA. The authors processed their data as follows. For normalization, 1 million high-quality reads were randomly selected from each sample, with every read carrying a distinct molecular identifier. Instead of being binned into consensus sequences, reads with shared molecular identifiers were discarded. CDR3 identification, clonotype clustering and error correction used MiTCR with a Q25 quality threshold and the strictest error-elimination algorithm. A nonparametric unseen species model with Euler transformation was used to estimate a lower bound on total TCR beta diversity. The raw public data were reprocessed by TCRdb itself: fastp quality trimming at Q25, MiXCR clonotype calling, in-frame beta chains only. Every entry covers one CDR3 protein and lists the most common genes and DNA from its rows. TCRdb, not the original authors, processed these V and J calls. This sample lists hundreds of thousands of distinct CDR3 sequences; about 46% were detected once. Jointly, the top ten make up 15% to 20% of the sample.

Summary of the overall study and its limitations: Compared with the aged group, the long-lived group had more naive CD4+ T cells, fewer expanded clones and increased TCR diversity, suggesting age selection. Estimates of total diversity from one million sequenced T cells were regarded as lower bounds and underestimates. Since profiling was done on bulk unsorted PBMCs, naive and antigen-experienced compartments could not be conclusively compared. Observed TCR beta diversity per million T cells fell roughly linearly with age, and a significant reduction was already apparent by age roughly 40. Donor CMV infection status was unknown, potentially confounding age-related changes in expanded clonotypes. There was a strong correlation between observed TCR beta diversity and the percentage of naive T cells measured by flow cytometry.

The donors were roughly 40 Caucasian individuals from Russia, aged roughly 6 to 100 years, who were systemically healthy. Each donor gave 8 to 10 milliliters of peripheral blood, drawn into EDTA-treated Vacutainer tubes. PBMCs were isolated by Ficoll-Paque density-gradient centrifugation, with at least 7 million obtained per sample. Total RNA was extracted from PBMCs with Trizol reagent, with at least 6 micrograms obtained per sample. For every donor, flow cytometry on a PBMC aliquot measured the percentage of naive CD45RAhigh/CD27high T cells. Source material: blood. The TCR sequence derives from an elderly man in good health. This sequence uses TRBV11-2 and TRBJ2-3; the best D guess is TRBD2, with 6 bases matching. The bases are TGTGCCAGCAGCTTAGTCCAGGGACTTAATACGCAGTATTTT. Translation gives CASSLVQGLNTQYF.